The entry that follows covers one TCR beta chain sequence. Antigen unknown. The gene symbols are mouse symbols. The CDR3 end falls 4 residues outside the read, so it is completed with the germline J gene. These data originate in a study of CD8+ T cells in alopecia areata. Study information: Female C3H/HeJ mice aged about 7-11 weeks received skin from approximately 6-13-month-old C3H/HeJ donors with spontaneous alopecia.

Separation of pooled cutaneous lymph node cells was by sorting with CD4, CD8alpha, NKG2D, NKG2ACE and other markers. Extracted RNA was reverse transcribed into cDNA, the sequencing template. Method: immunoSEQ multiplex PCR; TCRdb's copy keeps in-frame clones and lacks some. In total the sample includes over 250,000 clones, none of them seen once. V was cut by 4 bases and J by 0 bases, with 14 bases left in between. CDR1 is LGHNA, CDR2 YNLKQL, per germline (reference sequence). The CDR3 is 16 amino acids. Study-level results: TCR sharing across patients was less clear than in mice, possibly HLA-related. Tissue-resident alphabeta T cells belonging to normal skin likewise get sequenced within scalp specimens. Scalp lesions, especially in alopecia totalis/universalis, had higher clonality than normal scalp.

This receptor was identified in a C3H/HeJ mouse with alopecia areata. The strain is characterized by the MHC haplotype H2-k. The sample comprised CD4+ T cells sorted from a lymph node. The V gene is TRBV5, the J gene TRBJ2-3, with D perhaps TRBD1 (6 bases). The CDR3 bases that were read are TGTGCCAGCAGCCCCCGGGACAAATCTAGTGCAGAA. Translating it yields CASSPRDKSSAE. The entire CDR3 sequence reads CASSPRDKSSAETLYF.